What follows are 21 T cell receptor beta chains derived from one specimen sequenced in a study of T cell responses to AZD1222 COVID-19 vaccine. Clones were read by immunoSEQ multiplex PCR, and TCRdb kept only the in-frame ones, dropping some. The table shows 150,000 to 200,000 clones, with approximately 94% occurring only once. Sequenced material: peripheral blood, taken 28 days after the second AZD1222 dose. These receptors were collected from an adult who received the AZD1222 COVID-19 vaccine.

The chain recombines TRBV10-3 with TRBJ1-1; D is ambiguous. V was shortened by 6 bases and J by 6 bases, with 17 bases between the two germline ends. Germline CDR1 is ENHRY and CDR2 is SYGVKD. The CDR3 extends over 14 amino acids. The CDR3 spells CAISPGGEGSEAFF. The CDR3 region has the DNA TGTGCCATCAGCCCCGGAGGCGAGGGCTCTGAAGCTTTCTTT.

This clone was recorded only once. The chain carries TRBV3-1 (or the pseudogene TRBV3-2) and TRBJ1-2, with no clear D. CDR3 length: 14 amino acids. V was clipped by 5 bases and J by 4 bases, with 14 bases between them. Germline CDR1 reads LGHDT; CDR2 reads YNNKEL (reference sequence). The CDR3 bases are TGTGCCAGCAGCATGGGCGAGCTGCGCTATGGCTACACCTTC. This encodes CASSMGELRYGYTF.

The chain carries TRBV27 and TRBJ2-1; D not resolved. The ends were cut back, 5 bases at V and 7 bases at J, with 18 bases in the middle. The germline gives CDR1 MNHEY, CDR2 SMNVEV (reference sequence). The CDR3 is made up of 15 amino acids. The CDR3: CASSPRSWSGNEQFF. CDR3 DNA sequence: TGTGCCAGCAGTCCCCGCTCGTGGTCCGGAAATGAGCAGTTCTTC.

The chain is built from TRBV4-3 and TRBJ2-3; tentatively, D is TRBD1 (5 bases). The V gene's germline CDR1 is LGHNA and CDR2 YSLEER. Trimming left V 1 base short and J 1 base short, with 9 bases between. CDR3 length: 15 residues. The CDR3 DNA follows: TGCGCCAGCAGCCAAGGGGAAGGGGGCACAGATACGCAGTATTTT. It yields the protein CASSQGEGGTDTQYF.

This chain uses TRBV7-2 with TRBJ2-7; 11 nucleotides line up with TRBD2. The CDR3 sequence is 15 residues long. CDR1 and CDR2 from the germline V gene are SGHTA and FQGNSA. Trimming took 3 bases from V and 4 from J; bases not matched to a gene: 5. CDR3 sequence: CASSFERLAGYEQYF. CDR3 bases: TGTGCCAGCAGCTTTGAAAGACTAGCGGGATACGAGCAGTACTTC.

The rearrangement joins TRBV2 to TRBJ2-4, with D possibly being TRBD1 or TRBD2 (5 bases each). The germline V gene has CDR1 SNHLY and CDR2 FYNNEI. V dropped 4 bases and J dropped 6 bases, with 16 bases sitting between them. CDR3 length: 15 amino acids. The CDR3 sequence is CASSGSQGVGNIQYF. CDR3 in DNA: TGTGCCAGCAGTGGTTCCCAGGGAGTGGGAAACATTCAGTACTTC.

This clone showed up just once. Different DNA sequences within this sample yield the same CDR3. This rearrangement joins TRBV5-1 to TRBJ2-1, with TRBD2 identical over 13 bases. Germline V gives CDR1 SGHRS, CDR2 YFSETQ. The junction had 3 bases not matched to a gene; V was cut back by 3 bases and J by 0 bases. The CDR3 is 17 amino acids. The CDR3 DNA reads TGCGCCAGCAGCTGGACTAGCGGGAGTCCCTCCTACAATGAGCAGTTCTTC. This codes for CASSWTSGSPSYNEQFF. The full variable domain, rest sourced from reference TRBV5-1 and TRBJ2-1, is KAGVTQTPRYLIKTRGQQVTLSCSPISGHRSVSWYQQTPGQGLQFLFEYFSETQRNKGNFPGRFSGRQFSNSRSEMNVSTLELGDSALYLCASSWTSGSPSYNEQFFGPGTRLTVL.

V is TRBV21-1 and J is TRBJ2-7; TRBD1 reflects the table's D call only, with no check against the DNA. TRBV21-1 is a pseudogene segment. The length of the CDR3 is 14 residues. CDR3: CASSNRTGPYEQYF. The DNA for the CDR3 is TGTGCCAGCAGCAACCGGACAGGGCCCTACGAGCAGTACTTC.

The rearrangement uses TRBV11-1 and TRBJ2-1; no clear D gene. The CDR3 has 15 amino acids. Trimming shortened V by 2 bases and J by 0 bases, and 8 bases separated the two germline ends. CDR1 and CDR2 from the germline V gene are SGHAT and FQDESV (reference sequence). In DNA form, the CDR3 reads TGTGCCAGCAGCTTACGTAGGAGCTCCTACAATGAGCAGTTCTTC. Translation: CASSLRRSSYNEQFF.

This clone turned up a few times. The chain combines TRBV11-2 with TRBJ1-2; D is possibly TRBD1 (5 bases). Trimming stripped 0 bases from V and 8 bases from J, with 16 bases between. Germline CDR1 and CDR2: SGHAT and FQNNGV. CDR3 length equals 15 residues. This CDR3 is CASSLDPDTRRGYTF. CDR3 in DNA: TGTGCCAGCAGCTTAGACCCGGACACCAGGCGCGGCTACACCTTC.

The V gene is TRBV28, the J gene TRBJ1-5; D unclear. Per the germline V gene, CDR1 is MDHEN and CDR2 is SYDVKM. Trimming cost V 3 bases and J 7 bases, with 19 bases left between them. The CDR3 has 16 residues. In DNA form, the CDR3 reads TGTGCCAGCAGTTTTCCCCGCCCGGGAGGAAGGCAGCCCCAGCATTTT. Protein product: CASSFPRPGGRQPQHF.

The J gene is TRBJ2-2, the V gene TRBV19; 7 bases are shared with TRBD2. The V segment lost 7 bases and the J segment 5 bases; nucleotides outside the gene matches: 10. Germline CDR1 LNHDA, CDR2 SQIVND (reference sequence). The CDR3 length is 15 residues. CDR3 DNA sequence: TGTGCCAGTAAGGTTGGAGCGGGAAGTACCGGGGAGCTGTTTTTT. It encodes CASKVGAGSTGELFF.

The gene calls are TRBV10-1 and TRBJ2-7; TRBD2 matches at 8 bases. The V gene's germline CDR1 is WNHNN and CDR2 SYGVQD (reference sequence). This CDR3 has 14 amino acids. The V segment lost 6 bases and the J segment 7 bases; nucleotides outside the gene matches: 11. The CDR3: CASSVRREVLEQYF. Written as DNA, the CDR3 is TGCGCCAGCAGCGTGAGGCGGGAGGTTTTAGAGCAGTACTTC.

The rearrangement links TRBV7-6 to TRBJ2-7, with 10 positions matching TRBD2. V lost 3 bases to trimming and J lost 5 bases; unmatched junction nucleotides: 7. This CDR3 has 15 amino acids. Germline loops: CDR1 SGHVS, CDR2 FNYEAQ. For the CDR3, the DNA is TGTGCCAGCAGCTTGACTACTAGCGGGACCAACGAGCAGTACTTC. It specifies CASSLTTSGTNEQYF.

CDR3 nucleotide sequence: TGTGCCAGCAGTGTAAGTTTGGACGGCTACACCTTC. Translating it yields CASSVSLDGYTF. The chain carries TRBV2 and TRBJ1-2, with no clear D. Trimming shortened V by 4 bases and J by 8 bases, and 11 bases separated the two germline ends. This CDR3 has 12 residues. Germline V CDR1 and CDR2: SNHLY, FYNNEI. Looking up the rest from reference TRBV2 and TRBJ1-2 gives the full variable domain: EPEVTQTPSHQVTQMGQEVILRCVPISNHLYFYWYRQILGQKVEFLVSFYNNEISEKSEIFDDQFSVERPDGSNFTLKIRSTKLEDSAMYFCASSVSLDGYTFGSGTRLTVV.

The chain joins TRBV12-2 to TRBJ1-5. TRBV12-2 is given as a pseudogene. The CDR3 has 14 amino acids. DNA of the CDR3: TGTGCAAGTCGCTTTTACGGGCGGCCACAGCCCCAGCATTTT. This codes for CASRFYGRPQPQHF.

CDR3 coding DNA: TGTGCCAGCAGCATTCCGGGACATCTAACTTTCTTT. Translation: CASSIPGHLTFF. This chain connects TRBV28 to TRBJ1-1; tentative D call: TRBD1 (6 bases). The V end lost 6 bases, the J end lost 12 bases, and 17 bases lay between the germline ends. This CDR3 comprises 12 residues. CDR1 and CDR2 (germline): MDHEN, SYDVKM.

Remarks on this clone: At one boundary the junction diverges from the germline segment, which might be a read error. The chain couples TRBV2 to TRBJ2-7; TRBD2 agrees at 8 bases. The CDR3 loop spans 11 amino acids. CDR1 is SNHLY, CDR2 FYNNEI, per germline. The CDR3 bases are TGTGCCAGCAGTCCCACCGGGAGGGCGGGCTTC. As protein: CASSPTGRAGF. Full variable domain (outside the CDR3, taken from reference TRBV2 and TRBJ2-7): EPEVTQTPSHQVTQMGQEVILRCVPISNHLYFYWYRQILGQKVEFLVSFYNNEISEKSEIFDDQFSVERPDGSNFTLKIRSTKLEDSAMYFCASSPTGRAGFGPGTRLTVT.

The rearrangement uses TRBV2 and TRBJ1-1; perhaps TRBD1 as D (6 bases). Germline-derived CDR1 and CDR2 are SNHLY and FYNNEI. This CDR3 contains 14 residues. The V gene lost 8 bases and the J gene lost 7 bases, with 20 bases spanning the gap. This CDR3 reads CASQGTNRPFEAFF. The CDR3 DNA reads as TGTGCCAGCCAGGGGACGAACCGACCCTTTGAAGCTTTCTTT.

The chain is built from TRBV20-1 and TRBJ2-2; no definite D call. Trimming took off 3 bases at V and 5 bases at J, with 4 bases between the two ends. The CDR3 is 11 amino acids. Germline values: CDR1 DFQATT, CDR2 SNEGSKA (reference sequence). CDR3 loop: CSARRTGELFF. The CDR3 DNA follows: TGCAGTGCTAGGCGAACCGGGGAGCTGTTTTTT.

The chain joins TRBV18 to TRBJ2-3; TRBD2 matches 11 bases. V trimming: 0 bases; J trimming: 5 bases; junction bases outside the gene matches: 4. The CDR3 is made up of 16 amino acids. The germline V gene has CDR1 KGHSH and CDR2 LQKENI. The CDR3 region is CASSPPSLAGGDTQYF. The CDR3 DNA is TGTGCCAGCTCACCACCGAGCCTAGCGGGAGGAGATACGCAGTATTTT.